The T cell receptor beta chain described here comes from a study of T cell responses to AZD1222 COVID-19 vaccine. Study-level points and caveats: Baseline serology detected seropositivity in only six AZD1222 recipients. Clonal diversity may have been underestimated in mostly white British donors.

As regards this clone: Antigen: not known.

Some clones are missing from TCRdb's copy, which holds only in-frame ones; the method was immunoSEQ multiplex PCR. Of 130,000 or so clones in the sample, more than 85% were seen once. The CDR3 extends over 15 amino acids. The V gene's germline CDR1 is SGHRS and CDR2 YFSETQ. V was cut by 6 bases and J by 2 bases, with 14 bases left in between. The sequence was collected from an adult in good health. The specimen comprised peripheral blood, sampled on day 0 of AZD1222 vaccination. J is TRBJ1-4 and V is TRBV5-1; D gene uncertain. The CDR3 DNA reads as TGCGCCAGCACCCCCTCCGTTCTTACTAATGAAAAACTGTTTTTT. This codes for CASTPSVLTNEKLFF.